Listed below are T cell receptor beta chains from one sample, sequenced in a study of blood T cell repertoires in COVID-19. The method was immunoSEQ multiplex PCR; TCRdb's version includes in-frame clones alone and lacks a portion of them. The profile covers around 310,000 clones, with over 75% appearing a single time and approximately 13% taken by the ten largest. Material: peripheral blood. The receptors derive from an older woman with acute or convalescent COVID-19. The conserved cysteine and the conserved F or W are not part of the CDR3 here. Each record gives: CDR3 protein, V gene.

ASSGPKDRVEKLF TRBV6-4
ASSLSGTYEQY TRBV11-3
ASTRPGLAGDGGELF TRBV28
ASSRETSGRPPPQY TRBV3-1/TRBV3-2
ASSHGDVGNEQF TRBV4-1
ATSRDPVSYEQY TRBV15
ASSQDLTGLNTEAF TRBV4-2
ASSLSTNSPLH TRBV5-1
ASSSLAGGPSGELF TRBV7-6
ASRRDRHYGYT TRBV10-1
ASSSLGQGAGEQF TRBV9
ASGLHNEQF TRBV12-3/TRBV12-4
ASSGIPGDTDTGELF TRBV9
ASSKDTGGPYSNQPQH TRBV21-1
ASSLGTGHYGYT TRBV7-2
ASSIDRSGTSGRHEQF TRBV19
ASSQGRRGAGGGDTQY TRBV4-3
ASSLGHPNTEAF TRBV19
ASSGQARTGELF TRBV3-1/TRBV3-2
ASRDTSNQPQH TRBV2
ATLPQGGGEKLF TRBV19
ASSVSGGGAQETQY TRBV9
ASTIAGASSYNEQF TRBV27
ASSYLAGVDEQY TRBV6-2/TRBV6-3
ASSLTGGPSEQY TRBV7-3
ASTLGVEPQH TRBV2